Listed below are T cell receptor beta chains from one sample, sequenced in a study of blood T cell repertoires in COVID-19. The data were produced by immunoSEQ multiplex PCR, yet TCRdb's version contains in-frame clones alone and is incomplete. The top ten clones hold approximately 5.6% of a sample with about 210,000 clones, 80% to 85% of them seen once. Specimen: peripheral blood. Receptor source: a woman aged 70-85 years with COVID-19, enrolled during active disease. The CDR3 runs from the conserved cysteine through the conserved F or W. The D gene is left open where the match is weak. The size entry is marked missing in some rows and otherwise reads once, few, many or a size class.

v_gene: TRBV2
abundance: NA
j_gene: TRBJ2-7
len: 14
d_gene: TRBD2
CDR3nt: TGTGCCAGCAGTGGTTCTAGCGGGAGTCGCGAGCAGTACTTC
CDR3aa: CASSGSSGSREQYF

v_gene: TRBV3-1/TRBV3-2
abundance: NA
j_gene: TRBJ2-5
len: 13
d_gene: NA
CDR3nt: TGTGCCAGCCGAAAGCGATCCGAAGAGACCCAGTACTTC
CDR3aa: CASRKRSEETQYF

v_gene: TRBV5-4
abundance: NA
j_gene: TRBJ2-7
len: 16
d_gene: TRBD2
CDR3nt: TGTGCCAGCAGCTCCCGGGCTCTAGCGGTCCCTAACGAGCAGTACTTC
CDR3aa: CASSSRALAVPNEQYF

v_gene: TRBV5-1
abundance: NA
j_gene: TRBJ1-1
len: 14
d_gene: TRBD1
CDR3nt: TGCGCCAGCACCCCGACAGGGGTGAACACTGAAGCTTTCTTT
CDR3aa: CASTPTGVNTEAFF

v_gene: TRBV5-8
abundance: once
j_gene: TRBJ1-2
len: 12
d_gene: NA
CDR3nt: TGTGCCAGCAGCTCGACAGGATATGGCTACACCTTC
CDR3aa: CASSSTGYGYTF

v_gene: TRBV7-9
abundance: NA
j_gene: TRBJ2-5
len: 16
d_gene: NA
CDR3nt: TGTGCCAGCAGCTTGTTGAGTAGGGGGATACAAGAGACCCAGTACTTC
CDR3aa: CASSLLSRGIQETQYF

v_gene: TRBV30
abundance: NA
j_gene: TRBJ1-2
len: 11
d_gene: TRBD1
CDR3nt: TGTGCCTGGAGTCATACAGGGGAGCACACCTTC
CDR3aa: CAWSHTGEHTF

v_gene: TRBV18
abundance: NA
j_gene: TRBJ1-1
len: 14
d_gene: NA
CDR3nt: TGTGCCAGCTCACCTGCTAGAATGAACACTGAAGCTTTCTTT
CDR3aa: CASSPARMNTEAFF

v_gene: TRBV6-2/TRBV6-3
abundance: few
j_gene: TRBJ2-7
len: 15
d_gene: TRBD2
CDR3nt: TGTGCCAGCAGTATTCCGGGAGGTACAACCTACGAGCAGTACTTC
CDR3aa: CASSIPGGTTYEQYF

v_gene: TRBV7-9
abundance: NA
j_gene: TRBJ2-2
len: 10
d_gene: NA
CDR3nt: TGTGCCAGCAGCCGCGGGGAGCTGTTTTTT
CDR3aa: CASSRGELFF

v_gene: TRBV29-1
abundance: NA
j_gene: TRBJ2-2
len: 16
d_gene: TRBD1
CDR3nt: TGCAGCGTTGGACAGGGGGCGCGGGGTCGTACCGGGGAGCTGTTTTTT
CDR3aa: CSVGQGARGRTGELFF

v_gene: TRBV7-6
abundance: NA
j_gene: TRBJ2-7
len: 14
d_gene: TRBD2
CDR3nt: TGTGCCAGCAGCTTAGCGGGAGGGCCAAACGAGCAGTACTTC
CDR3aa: CASSLAGGPNEQYF

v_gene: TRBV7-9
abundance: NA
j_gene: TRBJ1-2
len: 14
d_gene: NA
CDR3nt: TGTGCCAGCAGCCCACGGCAGACTTCCTATGGCTACACCTTC
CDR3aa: CASSPRQTSYGYTF

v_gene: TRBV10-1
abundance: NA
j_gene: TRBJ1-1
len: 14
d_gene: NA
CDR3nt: TGCGCCAGCAGCACGACAGGAGAGAACACTGAAGCTTTCTTT
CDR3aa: CASSTTGENTEAFF

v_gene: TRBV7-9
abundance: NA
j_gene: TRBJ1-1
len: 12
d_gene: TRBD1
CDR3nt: TGTGCCAGCAGCTTGGACAGGGAGGGAGCTTTCTTT
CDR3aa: CASSLDREGAFF

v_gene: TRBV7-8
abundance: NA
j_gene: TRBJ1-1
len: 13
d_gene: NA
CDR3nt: TGTGCCAGCAGCTTAGTACGGGGCACTGAAGCTTTCTTT
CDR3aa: CASSLVRGTEAFF

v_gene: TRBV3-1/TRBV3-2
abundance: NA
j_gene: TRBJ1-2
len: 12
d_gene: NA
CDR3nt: TGTGCCAGCAGCCGGGGGGGCGATGGCTACACCTTC
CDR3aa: CASSRGGDGYTF

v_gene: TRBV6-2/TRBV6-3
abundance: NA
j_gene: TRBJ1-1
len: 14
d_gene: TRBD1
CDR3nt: TGTGCCAGCAGCGGTAGACAGGGGGCGACTGAAGCTTTCTTT
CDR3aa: CASSGRQGATEAFF

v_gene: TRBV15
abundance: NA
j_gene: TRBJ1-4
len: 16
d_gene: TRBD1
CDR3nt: TGTGCCACCAGCATACGTAAAACAGGGGCTAATGAAAAACTGTTTTTT
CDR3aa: CATSIRKTGANEKLFF

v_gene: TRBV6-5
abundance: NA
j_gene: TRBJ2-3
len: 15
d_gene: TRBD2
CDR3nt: TGTGCCAGCAGTTCGGCCCAACTAGCGGGAGTATCTAAGTATTTT
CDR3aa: CASSSAQLAGVSKYF

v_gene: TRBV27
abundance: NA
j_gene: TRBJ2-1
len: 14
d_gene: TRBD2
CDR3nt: TGTGCCAGCAGTCGCCTGACTAGCCGCAATGAGCAGTTCTTC
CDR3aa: CASSRLTSRNEQFF

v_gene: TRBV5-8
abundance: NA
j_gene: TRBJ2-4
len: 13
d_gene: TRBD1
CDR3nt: TGTGCCAGCAGCGGTCGACAGGGAAACATTCAGTACTTC
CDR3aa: CASSGRQGNIQYF

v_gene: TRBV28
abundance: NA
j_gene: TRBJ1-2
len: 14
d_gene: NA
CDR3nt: TGTGCCAGCAGTTCGGCAGGGGCCCCCTATGGCTACACCTTC
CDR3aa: CASSSAGAPYGYTF

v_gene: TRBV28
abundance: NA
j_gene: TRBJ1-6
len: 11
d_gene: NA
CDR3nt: TGTGCCACCGCGCTGAATTCACCCCTCCACTTT
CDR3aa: CATALNSPLHF

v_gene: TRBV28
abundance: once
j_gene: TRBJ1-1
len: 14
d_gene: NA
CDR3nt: TGTGCCAGCAGTCGACCGGGACAGAACACTGAAGCTTTCTTT
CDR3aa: CASSRPGQNTEAFF

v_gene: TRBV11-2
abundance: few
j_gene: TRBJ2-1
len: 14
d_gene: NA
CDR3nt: TGTGCCAGCAGCTCCATTAAGGACACGGACCGGCAGTTCTTC
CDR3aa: CASSSIKDTDRQFF

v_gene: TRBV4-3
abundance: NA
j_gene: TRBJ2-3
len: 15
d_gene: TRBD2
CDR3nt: TGCGCCAGCAGCCGGACTAGCGGAGGCACAGATACGCAGTATTTT
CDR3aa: CASSRTSGGTDTQYF

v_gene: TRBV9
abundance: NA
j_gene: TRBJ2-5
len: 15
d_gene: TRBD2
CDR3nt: TGTGCCAGCAGCGTATTAGGCGGGGAGGGAGAGACCCAGTACTTC
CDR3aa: CASSVLGGEGETQYF

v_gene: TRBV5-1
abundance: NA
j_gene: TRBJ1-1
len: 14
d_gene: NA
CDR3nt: TGCGCCAGCCTTATAACTCAGGGATCCACTGAAGCTTTCTTT
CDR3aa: CASLITQGSTEAFF

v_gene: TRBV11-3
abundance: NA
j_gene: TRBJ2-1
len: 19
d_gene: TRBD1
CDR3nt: TGTGCCAGCAGCTTCAAAGGGACAGGGGGAAGTGTGCGATACAATGAGCAGTTCTTC
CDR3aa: CASSFKGTGGSVRYNEQFF

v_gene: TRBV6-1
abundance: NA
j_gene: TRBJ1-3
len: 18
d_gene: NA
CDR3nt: TGTGCCAGCAGTGTTTCCCCAGTGAGCGGGATCTCAGGAAACACCATATATTTT
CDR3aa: CASSVSPVSGISGNTIYF

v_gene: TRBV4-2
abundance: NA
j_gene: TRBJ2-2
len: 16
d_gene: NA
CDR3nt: TGTGCCAGCAGCCTACTCCGACTAGCGAACACCGGGGAGCTGTTTTTT
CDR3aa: CASSLLRLANTGELFF

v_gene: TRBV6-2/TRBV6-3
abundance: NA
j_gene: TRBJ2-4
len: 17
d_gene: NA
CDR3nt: TGTGCCAGCAGTTACAGGACAGCCGCTCTAGCCAAAAACATTCAGTACTTC
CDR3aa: CASSYRTAALAKNIQYF

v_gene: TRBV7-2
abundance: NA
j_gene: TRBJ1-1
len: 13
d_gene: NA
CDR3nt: TGTGCCAGCAGACAGGGTTTACTCCCTGAAGCTTTCTTT
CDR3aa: CASRQGLLPEAFF

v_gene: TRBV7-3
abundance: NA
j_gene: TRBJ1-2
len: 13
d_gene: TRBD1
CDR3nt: TGTGCCAGCAGTTCCGACAGGGGGGTTGGCTACACCTTC
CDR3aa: CASSSDRGVGYTF

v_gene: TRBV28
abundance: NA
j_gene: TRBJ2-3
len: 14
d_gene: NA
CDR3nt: TGTGCCAGCAGTGGGGGCAGAAGCACAGATACGCAGTATTTT
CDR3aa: CASSGGRSTDTQYF

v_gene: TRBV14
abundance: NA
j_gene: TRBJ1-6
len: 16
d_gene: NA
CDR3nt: TGTGCCAGCAGCCAATATCAGGGCCGATTAAATTCACCCCTCCACTTT
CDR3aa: CASSQYQGRLNSPLHF

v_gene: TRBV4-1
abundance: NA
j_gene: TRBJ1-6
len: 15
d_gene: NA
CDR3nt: TGCGCCAGCAGCCAGAGAAGGGGTTATAATTCACCCCTCCACTTT
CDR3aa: CASSQRRGYNSPLHF

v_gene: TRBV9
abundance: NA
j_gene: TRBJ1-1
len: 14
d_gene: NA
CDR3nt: TGTGCCAGCAGCGTACAGACAACCAACACTGAAGCTTTCTTT
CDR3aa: CASSVQTTNTEAFF

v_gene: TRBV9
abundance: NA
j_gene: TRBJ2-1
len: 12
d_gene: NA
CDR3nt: TGTGCCAGCAGCGTAGAGCGGGATGAGCAGTTCTTC
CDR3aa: CASSVERDEQFF

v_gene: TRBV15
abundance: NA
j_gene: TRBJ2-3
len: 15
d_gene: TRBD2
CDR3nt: TGTGCCACCAGCAGAGGCGGGAGGGCCGAGGATACGCAGTATTTT
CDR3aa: CATSRGGRAEDTQYF

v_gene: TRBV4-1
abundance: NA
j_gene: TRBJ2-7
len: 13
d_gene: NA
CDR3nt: TGCGCCAGCAGCGTCTCCAGAGGCTACGAGCAGTACTTC
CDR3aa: CASSVSRGYEQYF

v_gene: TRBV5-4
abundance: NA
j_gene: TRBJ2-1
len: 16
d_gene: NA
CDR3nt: TGTGCCAGCAGCCCGGGGAGTACCAGCTCCTACAATGAGCAGTTCTTC
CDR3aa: CASSPGSTSSYNEQFF